A single sample gave rise to the 22 T cell receptor beta chains below, sequenced in a study of Tregs in tolerant kidney transplant recipients. The protocol was immunoSEQ multiplex PCR, while the TCRdb copy is restricted to in-frame clones and leaves out a portion. The sample lists some 110,000 clones; roughly 92% were seen once. Input material: CD4+ T cells from blood. Receptors originate from a human donor in good health.

The rearrangement joins TRBV29-1 to TRBJ2-3, with TRBD2 matching 12 bases. The CDR3 contains 16 residues. Per the germline V gene, CDR1 is SQVTM and CDR2 is ANQGSEA. Germline trimming cut 6 bases from V and 4 bases from J; bases unmatched to any gene: 11. CDR3 sequence: CSVGVTSGSFSDTQYF. The CDR3 DNA reads as TGCAGCGTAGGGGTGACTAGCGGGAGTTTCTCAGATACGCAGTATTTT.

This clone appeared a single time. The genes are TRBV5-1 and TRBJ1-1, with D hard to call. Germline V CDR1 and CDR2: SGHRS, YFSETQ. V was cut by 0 bases and J by 0 bases, with 6 bases left in between. The CDR3 consists of 14 residues. The CDR3 sequence is CASSLERMNTEAFF. In DNA, the CDR3 is TGCGCCAGCAGCTTGGAACGGATGAACACTGAAGCTTTCTTT.

This chain joins TRBV5-4 and TRBJ2-4; 8 positions match TRBD1. Germline CDR1 SGHNT, CDR2 YYREEE (reference sequence). The J segment lost 9 bases and the V segment lost 4 bases, leaving 6 bases of the junction unmatched. The CDR3 extends over 13 amino acids. The CDR3 loop is CASSPGQVSIQYF. In nucleotides, the CDR3 is TGTGCCAGCAGCCCGGGACAGGTGTCCATTCAGTACTTC.

The DNA for the CDR3 is TGCAGCGCCGCGGACAGGACTCCCTACGAGCAGTACTTC. Its translation: CSAADRTPYEQYF. The rearrangement uses TRBV29-1 and TRBJ2-7; 7 nucleotides agree with TRBD1. V shed 7 bases, J shed 2 bases, and the junction held 8 bases outside the gene matches. The germline CDR1 and CDR2 sequences are SQVTM and ANQGSEA. This CDR3 has 13 residues.

Turning to this clone: The germline gene is not matched at one end of the junction; a read error may be the cause. The gene calls are TRBV6-1 and TRBJ2-5; 8 bases match TRBD1. The germline gives CDR1 MNHNS, CDR2 SASEGT. The length of the CDR3 is 12 residues. The CDR3 reads CAGRGRRETQYF. CDR3 sequence (DNA): TGTGCCGGCAGGGGGCGCAGGGAGACCCAGTACTTC.

About this clone: Other DNA sequences from this sample encode an identical CDR3 as well. The chain has TRBV7-9 and TRBJ2-2; 9 bases line up with TRBD1. This CDR3 region has 14 residues. CDR1 and CDR2 (germline): SEHNR, FQNEAQ (reference sequence). Trimming removed 5 bases from V and 4 bases from J; junction bases left unmatched: 2. CDR3 amino acids: CASSRDRVTGELFF. The CDR3 region has the DNA TGTGCCAGCAGCAGGGACAGGGTCACCGGGGAGCTGTTTTTT.

The chain has TRBV18 and TRBJ2-7, with 11 bases that match TRBD2. Germline trimming cut 8 bases from V and 3 bases from J; bases unmatched to any gene: 6. The CDR3 totals 14 residues. CDR1 and CDR2 from the germline V gene are KGHSH and LQKENI. The CDR3 DNA reads TGTGCCAGCAACCAACTAGCGGGAGACTACGAGCAGTACTTC. This encodes CASNQLAGDYEQYF.

J is TRBJ1-4 and V is TRBV5-6, with a possible D match to TRBD1 (6 bases). The ends were cut back, 3 bases at V and 8 bases at J, with 14 bases in the middle. The germline gives CDR1 SGHDT, CDR2 YYEEEE. The CDR3 is made up of 14 amino acids. The DNA for the CDR3 is TGTGCCAGCAGCTGGACCTACAGGGACGAAAAACTGTTTTTT. Its protein is CASSWTYRDEKLFF.

The chain links TRBV9 to TRBJ2-2; the D is unclear. CDR1 SGDLS and CDR2 YYNGEE come from the germline V gene. The CDR3 consists of 14 residues. V lost 3 bases and J lost 0, with 6 bases in between. CDR3 in DNA: TGTGCCAGCAGCGGGAGCACGAACACCGGGGAGCTGTTTTTT. This translates into CASSGSTNTGELFF. The full variable domain, rest sourced from reference TRBV9 and TRBJ2-2, is DSGVTQTPKHLITATGQRVTLRCSPRSGDLSVYWYQQSLDQGLQFLIQYYNGEERAKGNILERFSAQQFPDLHSELNLSSLELGDSALYFCASSGSTNTGELFFGEGSRLTVL.

J is TRBJ1-4 and V is TRBV7-2, with 9 bases that match TRBD1. The germline V gene has CDR1 SGHTA and CDR2 FQGNSA. The length of the CDR3 is 17 residues. After removal of 3 bases from V and 1 base from J, the junction contained 6 bases not matched to a gene. The CDR3 reads CASSLVGTGQTNEKLFF. DNA for the CDR3: TGTGCCAGCAGCTTGGTCGGGACAGGGCAAACTAATGAAAAACTGTTTTTT.

The chain employs TRBV5-6 and TRBJ2-7; TRBD1 matches at 7 bases. Looked up from germline, CDR1 is SGHDT and CDR2 is YYEEEE. The CDR3 spans 13 residues. The trim removed 4 bases at V and 3 bases at J, leaving 4 bases unmatched. CDR3 coding DNA: TGTGCCAGCAGCCAGAGGGACAGCTACGAGCAGTACTTC. This sequence encodes CASSQRDSYEQYF.

This chain links TRBV5-4 with TRBJ1-2, with TRBD1 matching over 7 bases. This CDR3 is 14 amino acids long. Germline V gene sequence: CDR1 SGHNT, CDR2 YYREEE (reference sequence). Losses at the gene ends were 5 bases for V and 5 bases for J; bases not matched to a gene: 9. The CDR3 is CASSSGTDLYGYTF. For the CDR3, the DNA is TGTGCCAGCAGTTCCGGGACAGACCTTTATGGCTACACCTTC.

The chain uses TRBV6-5 and TRBJ2-7; the D gene is possibly TRBD1 (7 bases). This CDR3 has 13 residues. Trimming took off 6 bases at V and 6 bases at J, with 15 bases between the two ends. Germline V CDR1 and CDR2: MNHEY, SVGAGI. DNA of the CDR3: TGTGCCAGCAGGCCCAGGGGGGATAGCGAGCAGTACTTC. Amino acid sequence: CASRPRGDSEQYF.

The chain employs TRBV19 and TRBJ2-2; TRBD2 matches at 9 bases. The CDR3 covers 16 residues. Germline V gene lookup returns CDR1 LNHDA and CDR2 SQIVND (reference sequence). The trim removed 5 bases at V and 3 bases at J, leaving 7 bases unmatched. CDR3 sequence reads: CASSVFSGSDTGELFF. CDR3 DNA sequence: TGTGCCAGTAGTGTATTTAGCGGGAGCGACACCGGGGAGCTGTTTTTT.

This rearrangement joins TRBV7-2 to TRBJ1-1; 11 positions match TRBD1. CDR1 SGHTA and CDR2 FQGNSA come from the germline V gene. CDR3 length: 17 residues. V lost 3 bases, J lost 1 base, and 7 bases stayed unmatched. The CDR3 coding sequence is TGTGCCAGCAGCTTTGGTTCCGGGACAGGGGGGAACACTGAAGCTTTCTTT. Its translation: CASSFGSGTGGNTEAFF.

CDR3 sequence: CASSDGFSPNEQFF. The CDR3 DNA reads as TGTGCCAGCAGTGACGGGTTTAGTCCGAATGAGCAGTTCTTC. The chain employs TRBV6-4 and TRBJ2-1, with D unresolved. From germline, CDR1 is MRHNA and CDR2 SNTAGT. The CDR3 covers 14 residues. Trimming removed 2 bases from V and 7 bases from J, with 12 bases in between.

This chain uses TRBV6-5 with TRBJ1-3; D is unclear. Germline V lookup: CDR1 MNHEY, CDR2 SVGAGI. The germline V and J ends were trimmed by 6 bases and 0 bases, with 9 bases remaining between them. The CDR3 runs to 14 residues. CDR3 sequence: CASSPVPSGNTIYF. The CDR3 DNA sequence: TGTGCCAGCAGCCCAGTACCCTCTGGAAACACCATATATTTT.

The V call is TRBV5-1, the J call TRBJ1-5; D gene ambiguous. V dropped 2 bases and J dropped 2 bases, with 14 bases sitting between them. Germline V gene sequence: CDR1 SGHRS, CDR2 YFSETQ. This CDR3 has 16 residues. Here the CDR3 reads CASSFGPPDGNQPQHF. The CDR3 DNA follows: TGCGCCAGCAGCTTTGGACCCCCGGACGGCAATCAGCCCCAGCATTTT.

The V call is TRBV4-1, the J call TRBJ2-1, with 9 bases lining up with TRBD2. With 5 bases clipped from V and 7 bases from J, the junction kept 15 bases outside the gene matches. In germline, CDR1 is MGHRA, CDR2 YSYEKL. The CDR3 is 17 amino acids. The CDR3 region is CASSSPPGASGKNEQFF. The CDR3, as DNA: TGCGCCAGCAGCTCTCCCCCAGGGGCTAGCGGGAAGAATGAGCAGTTCTTC.

Only a few counts were recorded for this clone. V and J are TRBV20-1 and TRBJ1-1; D ambiguous. Between the trimmed V and J ends, which lost 7 bases and 1 base, there was a span of 7 bases. Germline V lookup: CDR1 DFQATT, CDR2 SNEGSKA (reference sequence). This CDR3 contains 11 residues. CDR3: CSGQSNTEAFF. As DNA, the CDR3 is TGCAGTGGGCAGTCGAACACTGAAGCTTTCTTT.

The V gene is TRBV6-5, the J gene TRBJ1-1, with 9 bases lining up with TRBD1. Germline lookup yields CDR1 MNHEY and CDR2 SVGAGI. The CDR3 is 15 residues long. V trimming: 4 bases; J trimming: 5 bases; junction bases outside the gene matches: 8. CDR3 residues: CASSFGRQGGTEAFF. The CDR3 coding sequence is TGTGCCAGCAGTTTTGGTCGACAGGGGGGGACTGAAGCTTTCTTT.

The chain uses TRBV18 and TRBJ1-6; maybe TRBD1 (5 bases). CDR1 and CDR2 (germline): KGHSH, LQKENI. V was pared by 3 bases and J by 12 bases, with 24 bases between. This CDR3 is 17 amino acids long. The CDR3 loop is CASSPTPGGDAGRPLHF. In DNA form, the CDR3 reads TGTGCCAGCTCACCTACCCCCGGGGGGGATGCAGGAAGACCCCTCCACTTT.